This T cell receptor beta chain was captured by sequencing in a study of cytomegalovirus exposure and HLA in healthy donors. Each donor's status was that of a healthy bone marrow donor. A multiplex PCR was run with 60 Vbeta primers and 13 Jbeta primers. TCRdb's table, derived via immunoSEQ multiplex PCR, lists solely in-frame clones and lacks some. This table lists 150,000 to 200,000 clones. Comments on this clone: The antigen is undetermined.

The study, taken as a whole, reports: Cytomegalovirus-associated status was assigned to approximately 160 TCR beta chains. A few CMV-associated chains were confirmed in vitro to be specific for CMV antigens. With high specificity and sensitivity, the classifier reportedly diagnosed cytomegalovirus status.

The V end lost 10 bases, the J end lost 4 bases, and 23 bases lay between the germline ends. The germline CDR1 and CDR2 sequences are MDHEN and SYDVKM. CDR3 length equals 16 residues. Sequencing used PBMCs. The clonotype was recovered from a boy aged 10-17 years in good health and CMV-seronegative. V is TRBV28 and J is TRBJ2-1; maybe TRBD2 (7 bases). The CDR3 sequence: CATHPGGRGFYNEQFF. The CDR3 DNA reads as TGTGCCACCCACCCCGGGGGGAGGGGGTTTTACAATGAGCAGTTCTTC.